Listed below are T cell receptor beta chains from one sample, sequenced in a study of breast tumors, draining lymph nodes, adjacent tissues. TCRdb analysed the multiplex PCR reads with MiXCR anew, one entry per CDR3 protein. In the table there are 50,000 to 75,000 distinct CDR3 sequences, approximately 62% of which are singletons. The sequenced sample consisted of breast tumor tissue. Every receptor here comes from a female donor with breast cancer. Some clones in this sample may be carry-over from other donors' samples. Both conserved end residues are part of each CDR3. D genes are given only for firm matches. Expanded clones are given a class, and other clones once, few, many or no size at all.

D gene	V gene	J gene	clone size	CDR3 protein	CDR3 DNA
TRBD1	TRBV18	TRBJ1-1	.	CASSLQGTRAEASF	TGTGCCAGCTCACTACAGGGGACTCGGGCTGAAGCTTCCTTT
TRBD2	TRBV24-1	TRBJ2-5	many	CATSDLGLAGEETQYF	TGTGCCACCAGTGATTTGGGACTAGCGGGAGAAGAGACCCAGTACTTC
.	TRBV7-9	TRBJ1-6	.	CASSLGGFYNSPPHF	TGTGCCAGCAGCTTAGGAGGATTCTATAATTCACCCCCCCACTTT
.	TRBV27	TRBJ2-5	many	CASSPAWAGGETQYF	TGTGCCAGCAGCCCTGCCTGGGCGGGTGGAGAGACCCAGTACTTC
.	TRBV6-4	TRBJ1-3	.	CASRAIYF	TGTGCCAGCAGGGCCATATATTTT
TRBD2	TRBV9	TRBJ2-2	many	CASSPFLAGAGELFF	TGTGCCAGCAGCCCTTTTCTGGCGGGAGCCGGGGAGCTGTTTTTT
TRBD1	TRBV7-2	TRBJ1-2	.	CASSLTGGDYYGYTF	TGTGCCAGCAGCTTGACAGGGGGGGACTACTATGGCTACACCTTC
TRBD1	TRBV19	TRBJ2-1	many	CASSKGQGAVNEQFF	TGTGCCAGTAGCAAGGGACAGGGGGCGGTTAATGAGCAGTTCTTC
.	TRBV28	TRBJ1-2	many	CASSSTGEVVGYTF	TGTGCCAGCAGTTCGACAGGTGAGGTGGTTGGCTACACCTTC
.	TRBV20-1	TRBJ2-1	.	CSARGFRAPEQFF	TGCAGTGCTAGGGGGTTCCGGGCACCTGAGCAGTTCTTC
TRBD2	TRBV9	TRBJ2-1	many	CASSSRTSGVHNEQFF	TGTGCCAGCAGCTCGCGGACTAGCGGTGTCCACAATGAGCAGTTCTTC
.	TRBV5-1	TRBJ1-6	.	CASSSDRGRNSPLHF	TGCGCCAGCAGCTCCGACCGGGGGCGAAACTCACCCCTCCACTTT
TRBD2	TRBV13	TRBJ2-4	.	CASSPPGLAGPVQEGRYF	TGTGCCAGCAGCCCACCTGGACTAGCGGGGCCAGTGCAGGAGGGTCGGTACTTC
.	TRBV20-1	TRBJ2-7	.	CSASAGGAYEQYF	TGCAGTGCTAGTGCTGGGGGCGCCTACGAGCAGTACTTC
.	TRBV4-3	TRBJ2-5	many	CASSQDRGRGPAIGTQYF	TGCGCCAGCAGCCAAGATAGGGGGCGGGGCCCCGCGATTGGGACCCAGTACTTC
TRBD1	TRBV28	TRBJ2-1	.	CASSTNRGPYNEQFF	TGTGCCAGCAGTACAAACAGGGGGCCATACAATGAGCAGTTCTTC
TRBD2	TRBV7-9	TRBJ2-3	many	CASSFLSPSGGARADTQYF	TGTGCCAGCAGCTTCCTATCGCCTAGCGGGGGGGCCAGGGCAGATACGCAGTATTTT